A single sample gave rise to the 21 T cell receptor beta chains below, sequenced in a study of blood T cell repertoires in COVID-19. Here immunoSEQ multiplex PCR was the method, and the copy in TCRdb shows in-frame clones only, minus some. Of a few hundred thousand clones in the sample, roughly 91% are singletons; the top ten hold about 0.63%. The sequencing sample was made of PBMCs or T cells enriched from blood (not recorded which). Every receptor here comes from a man younger than 30 who had recovered from COVID-19.

In regard to this clone: The junction and the germline gene differ at one end; a read error may be behind it. The chain recombines TRBV19 with TRBJ1-1, with D possibly TRBD1 on 6 matching bases. The germline gives CDR1 LNHDA, CDR2 SQIVND (reference sequence). The CDR3 spans 15 residues. CDR3: CASTIRSQGNTEAFF. The CDR3 bases are TGTGCCAGTACTATAAGGTCACAGGGGAACACTGAAGCTTTCTTT.

The rearrangement joins TRBV5-1 to TRBJ1-1; TRBD1 is a possible D gene (5 bases). The CDR3 is 15 amino acids. V was clipped by 3 bases and J by 1 base, with 13 bases between them. CDR1 and CDR2 (germline): SGHRS, YFSETQ. The CDR3 DNA is TGCGCCAGCAGCTATAGGGTTGGGGCGAACACTGAAGCTTTCTTT. This encodes CASSYRVGANTEAFF.

The gene calls are TRBV29-1 and TRBJ2-3; D is unclear. This CDR3 spans 14 amino acids. V was pared by 6 bases and J by 3 bases, with 16 bases between. CDR1 is SQVTM, CDR2 ANQGSEA, per germline. The CDR3: CSVLPSRLTDTQYF. The DNA of the CDR3 is TGCAGCGTACTCCCATCGAGATTAACAGATACGCAGTATTTT.

V is TRBV28 and J is TRBJ1-6, with 8 bases matching TRBD1. Looked up from germline, CDR1 is MDHEN and CDR2 is SYDVKM. Germline trimming cut 3 bases from V and 6 bases from J; bases unmatched to any gene: 10. The CDR3 loop spans 17 amino acids. CDR3: CASSFVPPTGGNSPLHF. In DNA, the CDR3 is TGTGCCAGCAGTTTCGTCCCTCCAACAGGGGGTAATTCACCCCTCCACTTT.

The rearrangement joins TRBV15 to TRBJ2-2; D perhaps matches TRBD2 (6 bases). The CDR3 spans 20 residues. Trimming pared 0 bases from V and 1 base from J, leaving 21 bases between. Germline-derived CDR1 and CDR2 are LNHNV and YYDKDF (reference sequence). The CDR3 reads CATSRDFSGTPLKNTGELFF. In nucleotides, the CDR3 is TGTGCCACCAGCAGAGATTTTAGTGGGACTCCGTTAAAGAACACCGGGGAGCTGTTTTTT.

This chain joins TRBV3-1 (or the pseudogene TRBV3-2) and TRBJ2-2; D is perhaps TRBD1 (5 bases). Trimming shortened V by 1 base and J by 0 bases, and 6 bases separated the two germline ends. The germline V gene has CDR1 LGHDT and CDR2 YNNKEL (reference sequence). The CDR3 is 15 amino acids. The CDR3 is CASSQGTTNTGELFF. The CDR3 nucleotides are TGTGCCAGCAGCCAAGGGACAACGAACACCGGGGAGCTGTTTTTT.

This clone was observed a handful of times. The CDR3 sequence is CASSLTEGYTEAFF. The CDR3 DNA reads as TGCGCCAGCAGTCTGACGGAGGGGTACACTGAAGCTTTCTTT. The V call is TRBV4-1, the J call TRBJ1-1; D is possibly TRBD1 (5 bases). The germline gives CDR1 MGHRA, CDR2 YSYEKL. Trimming removed 6 bases at V and 3 bases at J, with 14 bases between. The CDR3 spans 14 residues.

The rearrangement joins TRBV2 to TRBJ1-1, with D perhaps TRBD1 (5 bases). The germline V gene has CDR1 SNHLY and CDR2 FYNNEI. The CDR3 covers 13 residues. V lost 8 bases and J 5 bases, leaving 15 bases between the germline ends. The CDR3 loop reads CASSPGGSTEAFF. CDR3 sequence (DNA): TGTGCCAGCTCGCCGGGGGGGAGTACTGAAGCTTTCTTT.

The genes are TRBV2 and TRBJ2-7, with a weak D call TRBD1 (6 bases). Germline assignment: CDR1 SNHLY and CDR2 FYNNEI. Trimming shortened V by 10 bases and J by 3 bases, and 10 bases separated the two germline ends. This CDR3 region has 11 residues. The CDR3 is CATKQGYEQYF. CDR3 coding DNA: TGTGCCACAAAACAGGGCTACGAGCAGTACTTC. The full variable domain, with the rest looked up from reference TRBV2 and TRBJ2-7, is EPEVTQTPSHQVTQMGQEVILRCVPISNHLYFYWYRQILGQKVEFLVSFYNNEISEKSEIFDDQFSVERPDGSNFTLKIRSTKLEDSAMYFCATKQGYEQYFGPGTRLTVT.

The CDR3 loop is CASSQALQGEYEQYF. CDR3 nucleotides: TGCGCCAGCAGCCAAGCTCTCCAGGGGGAATACGAGCAGTACTTC. The chain uses TRBV4-1 and TRBJ2-7; 7 positions agree with TRBD1. Germline V gene data show CDR1 as MGHRA and CDR2 as YSYEKL. This CDR3 is built from 15 residues. The J segment lost 4 bases and the V segment lost 1 base, leaving 7 bases of the junction unmatched.

The chain links TRBV7-9 to TRBJ2-1; 7 nucleotides align to TRBD1. After removal of 0 bases from V and 6 bases from J, the junction contained 5 bases not matched to a gene. Germline assignment: CDR1 SEHNR and CDR2 FQNEAQ (reference sequence). The CDR3 has 15 residues. The chain's CDR3 is CASSLAQGQLNEQFF. The CDR3 DNA follows: TGTGCCAGCAGCTTAGCGCAGGGACAGCTCAATGAGCAGTTCTTC.

This chain connects TRBV12-3 or TRBV12-4 to TRBJ1-2, with D perhaps TRBD1 (6 bases). The CDR3 length is 13 residues. Trimming removed 8 bases from V and 4 bases from J, with 14 bases in between. This chain's CDR3 is CASASGAGYGYTF. The CDR3 coding sequence is TGTGCCAGCGCCTCAGGGGCCGGCTATGGCTACACCTTC.

The rearrangement uses TRBV5-1 and TRBJ1-1; 11 bases are shared with TRBD1. Germline V gene data show CDR1 as SGHRS and CDR2 as YFSETQ. V lost 0 bases, J lost 8 bases, and 6 bases stayed unmatched. This CDR3 has 15 amino acids. CDR3: CASSLDGTGGREAFF. The CDR3 nucleotides read TGCGCCAGCAGCTTGGATGGGACAGGGGGTCGGGAAGCTTTCTTT. The variable domain in full, completed from reference TRBV5-1 and TRBJ1-1, reads KAGVTQTPRYLIKTRGQQVTLSCSPISGHRSVSWYQQTPGQGLQFLFEYFSETQRNKGNFPGRFSGRQFSNSRSEMNVSTLELGDSALYLCASSLDGTGGREAFFGQGTRLTVV.

The rearrangement uses TRBV2 and TRBJ2-4, with D possibly matching TRBD2 (5 bases). This CDR3 has 16 amino acids. Germline CDR1 reads SNHLY; CDR2 reads FYNNEI. The V gene lost 2 bases and the J gene lost 0 bases, with 11 bases spanning the gap. The CDR3 reads CASSEKATIAKNIQYF. The CDR3 nucleotides are TGTGCCAGCAGTGAAAAGGCGACTATAGCCAAAAACATTCAGTACTTC.

This clone was found a few times. The DNA is omitted, as the CDR3 cannot be located on it reliably, and the CDR3 follows TCRdb's listing. The J gene is TRBJ2-2, the V gene TRBV2; TRBD2 is the table's D call, not checked against the DNA. Germline CDR1 and CDR2: SNHLY and FYNNEI. The CDR3 is 14 residues long, counting both termini. CDR3 in amino acids: CATSAAGRTGELFF.

V usage is TRBV3-1 (or the pseudogene TRBV3-2) and J usage is TRBJ1-5; D is undetermined. Trimming took off 1 base at V and 5 bases at J, with 9 bases between the two ends. CDR3 size: 14 residues. From germline, CDR1 is LGHDT and CDR2 YNNKEL (reference sequence). The CDR3 region has the DNA TGTGCCAGCAGCCAAGGACACCAGGATCAGCCCCAGCATTTT. It translates to CASSQGHQDQPQHF.

This clone was counted a few times. The genes are TRBV18 and TRBJ2-2, with 8 bases matching TRBD2. The CDR3 is 12 amino acids. Germline CDR1 reads KGHSH; CDR2 reads LQKENI. V shed 8 bases and J 4 bases; nucleotides not matched to a gene: 0. CDR3 DNA: TGTGCCAGCCGGGAGGGCACCGGGGAGCTGTTTTTT. It yields the protein CASREGTGELFF.

This clone was counted a single time. The chain has TRBV2 and TRBJ1-2; no clear D gene. This CDR3 spans 13 amino acids. The V end was cut by 1 base, the J end by 7 bases, with 10 bases between. Germline CDR1 and CDR2: SNHLY and FYNNEI. CDR3: CASSEGQSGGYTF. In nucleotides, the CDR3 is TGTGCCAGCAGTGAAGGACAATCAGGTGGCTACACCTTC.

The V and J genes are TRBV29-1 and TRBJ1-5; possible D gene TRBD1, 5 bases. The CDR3 runs to 14 residues. CDR1 is SQVTM and CDR2 is ANQGSEA in the germline V gene. V lost 7 bases and J 4 bases, leaving 17 bases between the germline ends. CDR3 loop: CSATYGTANQPQHF. CDR3 nucleotide sequence: TGCAGCGCTACTTACGGGACTGCGAATCAGCCCCAGCATTTT.

This clone came up a few times. The rearrangement joins TRBV7-9 to TRBJ1-1; 9 bases match TRBD1. This CDR3 is built from 17 residues. V shed 5 bases and J 1 base; nucleotides not matched to a gene: 11. Germline CDR1 SEHNR, CDR2 FQNEAQ (reference sequence). As DNA, the CDR3 is TGTGCCAGCAGCACTAAAGGAGGGACAGGGCCGAACACTGAAGCTTTCTTT. This encodes CASSTKGGTGPNTEAFF. Full variable domain (remainder filled in from reference TRBV7-9 and TRBJ1-1): DTGVSQNPRHKITKRGQNVTFRCDPISEHNRLYWYRQTLGQGPEFLTYFQNEAQLEKSRLLSDRFSAERPKGSFSTLEIQRTEQGDSAMYLCASSTKGGTGPNTEAFFGQGTRLTVV.

The chain is built from TRBV9 and TRBJ2-4, with D possibly being TRBD2 (5 bases). The CDR3 extends over 15 amino acids. V lost 0 bases and J 1 base, leaving 8 bases between the germline ends. The germline gives CDR1 SGDLS, CDR2 YYNGEE. The DNA for the CDR3 is TGTGCCAGCAGCGTAGCAGGCGGGGCCAAAAACATTCAGTACTTC. It yields the protein CASSVAGGAKNIQYF.